The 18 T cell receptor beta chains below all came from one sample that was sequenced in a study of CD8 T cells in Susac syndrome. Random hexamers were used to reverse transcribe an amount of about 0.5 to 1 ug RNA. TCRdb fed the immunoSEQ multiplex PCR reads into MiXCR, producing one record per CDR3 protein. The sample includes 95,000 to 150,000 distinct CDR3 sequences, about 93% of them seen just once. Material for sequencing was CD8+ T cells from PBMCs. Receptors originate from a human donor with Susac syndrome.

This chain uses TRBV29-1 with TRBJ2-2; D is unresolved. Germline lookup yields CDR1 SQVTM and CDR2 ANQGSEA. The CDR3 sequence is 13 residues long. The V gene lost 8 bases and the J gene lost 0 bases, with 10 bases spanning the gap. CDR3 amino acids: CSHTQANTGELFF. The DNA for the CDR3 is TGCAGCCATACTCAAGCGAACACCGGGGAGCTGTTTTTT.

The rearrangement links TRBV5-6 to TRBJ2-5, with D unclear. CDR3 length: 12 amino acids. V lost 5 bases and J 5 bases, leaving 10 bases between the germline ends. From germline, CDR1 is SGHDT and CDR2 YYEEEE. In DNA form, the CDR3 reads TGTGCCAGCAGAGGAACGTGGGAGACCCAGTACTTC. It yields the protein CASRGTWETQYF. The full variable domain, in which reference TRBV5-6 and TRBJ2-5 provide the parts outside the CDR3, is DAGVTQSPTHLIKTRGQQVTLRCSPKSGHDTVSWYQQALGQGPQFIFQYYEEEERQRGNFPDRFSGHQFPNYSSELNVNALLLGDSALYLCASRGTWETQYFGPGTRLLVL.

The V call is TRBV20-1, the J call TRBJ1-2, with D perhaps TRBD1 (5 bases). This CDR3 has 13 residues. Germline values: CDR1 DFQATT, CDR2 SNEGSKA (reference sequence). Trimming cost V 0 bases and J 4 bases, with 9 bases left between them. CDR3 loop: CSARDTGLYGYTF. DNA for the CDR3: TGCAGTGCTAGAGATACGGGGCTCTATGGCTACACCTTC.

This clonotype came up a few times. The genes are TRBV7-9 and TRBJ1-6; no definite D call. The CDR3 is 16 residues long. V dropped 5 bases and J dropped 9 bases, with 20 bases sitting between them. The germline V gene encodes CDR1 SEHNR and CDR2 FQNEAQ (reference sequence). The CDR3 loop reads CASSPRVGVGGSPLHF. The DNA of the CDR3 is TGTGCCAGCAGCCCAAGGGTCGGGGTCGGAGGTTCACCCCTCCACTTT.

The chain employs TRBV19 and TRBJ2-3, with D uncertain. The CDR3 consists of 14 residues. Germline CDR1 LNHDA, CDR2 SQIVND (reference sequence). V was shortened by 6 bases and J by 4 bases, with 14 bases between the two germline ends. CDR3 in DNA: TGTGCCAGTAGCCCGCAGGCCCTGGCAGATACGCAGTATTTT. Protein: CASSPQALADTQYF.

This chain connects TRBV4-1 to TRBJ1-1, with no clear D. CDR3 length: 15 amino acids. Germline V gene data show CDR1 as MGHRA and CDR2 as YSYEKL. The V end lost 0 bases, the J end lost 3 bases, and 11 bases lay between the germline ends. The CDR3 protein is CASSQDRAVDTEAFF. In nucleotides, the CDR3 is TGCGCCAGCAGCCAAGATCGGGCCGTGGACACTGAAGCTTTCTTT.

The rearrangement joins TRBV27 to TRBJ2-5; 7 bases are a match to TRBD2. The CDR3 is 14 amino acids. The ends lost 0 bases at V and 5 bases at J; junction bases unmatched: 3. In germline, CDR1 is MNHEY, CDR2 SMNVEV (reference sequence). Here the CDR3 DNA reads TGTGCCAGCAGTTTATCTGTGGGGGGGGAGACCCAGTACTTC. Protein product: CASSLSVGGETQYF.

The chain employs TRBV18 and TRBJ2-1; 8 bases line up with TRBD1. The CDR3 extends over 17 amino acids. The J segment lost 9 bases and the V segment lost 5 bases, leaving 18 bases of the junction unmatched. From germline, CDR1 is KGHSH and CDR2 LQKENI. This CDR3 reads CASSSSSGTGPSVEQFF. The CDR3 DNA follows: TGTGCCAGCTCATCCTCTTCCGGGACAGGACCTTCCGTTGAGCAGTTCTTC. The full variable domain, in which reference TRBV18 and TRBJ2-1 provide the parts outside the CDR3, is NAGVMQNPRHLVRRRGQEARLRCSPMKGHSHVYWYRQLPEEGLKFMVYLQKENIIDESGMPKERFSAEFPKEGPSILRIQQVVRGDSAAYFCASSSSSGTGPSVEQFFGPGTRLTVL.

V gene TRBV25-1 combines with J gene TRBJ2-7, with TRBD2 matching 8 bases. V lost 1 base and J lost 1; bases outside the gene matches: 6. Germline CDR1 MGHDK, CDR2 SYGVNS. The CDR3 length is 16 residues. The CDR3 nucleotides are TGTGCCAGCAGTGAATTTGCGGGGGGCCGATCCTACGAGCAGTACTTC. Residues: CASSEFAGGRSYEQYF.

V usage is TRBV30 and J usage is TRBJ2-7; D perhaps matches TRBD2 (5 bases). Between the trimmed V and J ends, which lost 2 bases and 3 bases, there was a span of 8 bases. Germline V lookup: CDR1 GTSNPN, CDR2 SVGIG (reference sequence). The CDR3 has 12 amino acids. CDR3 in amino acids: CAWSRRDYEQYF. DNA of the CDR3: TGTGCCTGGAGTCGACGGGACTACGAGCAGTACTTC.

The chain carries TRBV2 and TRBJ2-5; D is unclear. With 4 bases removed from V and 4 bases from J, the gap between germline ends came to 10 bases. The length of the CDR3 is 13 residues. CDR1 and CDR2 from the germline V gene are SNHLY and FYNNEI. The CDR3 DNA follows: TGTGCCAGCAGTGTATGGAAGCGAGAGACCCAGTACTTC. The encoded protein is CASSVWKRETQYF.

The chain's CDR3 is CASSQAGPGEYEQYF. CDR3 bases: TGCGCCAGCAGCCAAGCAGGGCCAGGAGAATACGAGCAGTACTTC. The chain combines TRBV4-1 with TRBJ2-7; D perhaps matches TRBD1 (5 bases). This CDR3 region has 15 residues. Trimming stripped 1 base from V and 4 bases from J, with 14 bases between. CDR1 is MGHRA and CDR2 is YSYEKL in the germline V gene.

The rearrangement uses TRBV7-9 and TRBJ2-5; D is tentatively TRBD1 or TRBD2 (5 bases each). V lost 5 bases, J lost 5 bases, and 15 bases lay in between. The CDR3 has 14 amino acids. Germline values: CDR1 SEHNR, CDR2 FQNEAQ (reference sequence). The CDR3 sequence: CASSNTGTGETQYF. The CDR3, as DNA: TGTGCCAGCAGCAATACCGGGACCGGGGAGACCCAGTACTTC.

CDR3 sequence reads: CASSPPTGPAGGNEQFF. Written as DNA, the CDR3 is TGCGCCAGCAGCCCCCCGACTGGCCCAGCGGGGGGCAATGAGCAGTTCTTC. V usage is TRBV5-1 and J usage is TRBJ2-1, with 9 bases aligning to TRBD2. CDR1 is SGHRS and CDR2 is YFSETQ in the germline V gene. The J segment lost 6 bases and the V segment lost 4 bases, leaving 14 bases of the junction unmatched. The CDR3 is 17 residues long.

The gene calls are TRBV11-2 and TRBJ2-1, with D possibly TRBD2 on 5 matching bases. This CDR3 is built from 15 residues. Germline V gene sequence: CDR1 SGHAT, CDR2 FQNNGV. The germline V and J ends were trimmed by 0 bases and 3 bases, with 9 bases remaining between them. DNA of the CDR3: TGTGCCAGCAGCTTAGACTCCGGGATCTACAATGAGCAGTTCTTC. It specifies CASSLDSGIYNEQFF.

J is TRBJ2-3 and V is TRBV3-1; possible D gene TRBD2, 5 bases. The CDR3 extends over 16 amino acids. V shed 4 bases and J shed 1 base, with 15 bases lying between them. Germline CDR1 LGHDT, CDR2 YNNKEL (reference sequence). In DNA, the CDR3 is TGTGCCAGCAGCCCATCCGGAGGTGGACGCACAGATACGCAGTATTTT. It translates to CASSPSGGGRTDTQYF.

This rearrangement joins TRBV29-1 to TRBJ1-1, with D maybe TRBD1 (6 bases). CDR1 SQVTM and CDR2 ANQGSEA come from the germline V gene. This CDR3 has 14 amino acids. Trimming took 7 bases from V and 2 from J, leaving 17 bases between them. CDR3 nucleotides: TGCAGCGCAGGAGGAGGGGACACTAACACTGAAGCTTTCTTT. It yields the protein CSAGGGDTNTEAFF.

The chain joins TRBV9 to TRBJ1-2; D remains ambiguous. V was clipped by 1 base and J by 0 bases, with 10 bases between them. The CDR3 contains 15 residues. CDR1 is SGDLS and CDR2 is YYNGEE in the germline V gene. CDR3 nucleotide sequence: TGTGCCAGCAGCGTATCCAGGACCTCTAACTATGGCTACACCTTC. It codes for CASSVSRTSNYGYTF.